A selection of T cell receptor beta chains follows, all from one sample in a study of T cells in narcolepsy. TCRdb's table, derived via immunoSEQ multiplex PCR, lists solely in-frame clones and lacks some. The table includes under 35,000 clones, 75% to 90% detected once. The sample comprised CD45RA- memory CD4+ T cells from PBMCs. The receptors come from a human donor with narcolepsy. Both conserved end residues are part of each CDR3. A D gene is named only where the DNA matches it firmly. The size entry is marked missing in some rows and otherwise reads once, few, many or a size class.

J gene: TRBJ1-1; V gene: TRBV19; D gene: .; clone size: .; CDR3 protein: CASSTQTGRNTEAFF; CDR3 DNA: TGTGCCAGTAGTACTCAGACAGGCAGGAACACTGAAGCTTTCTTT
J gene: TRBJ1-2; V gene: TRBV27; D gene: TRBD1; clone size: .; CDR3 protein: CASSLDRGLNYGYTF; CDR3 DNA: TGTGCCAGCAGTCTCGACAGGGGGTTGAACTATGGCTACACCTTC
J gene: TRBJ2-3; V gene: TRBV4-1; D gene: .; clone size: once; CDR3 protein: CASSQDLIATQYF; CDR3 DNA: TGCGCCAGCAGCCAAGATCTGATCGCTACGCAGTATTTT
J gene: TRBJ1-2; V gene: TRBV19; D gene: .; clone size: once; CDR3 protein: CASQLTQGANYGYTF; CDR3 DNA: TGTGCCAGCCAGCTAACACAGGGAGCTAACTATGGCTACACCTTC
J gene: TRBJ1-1; V gene: TRBV6-6; D gene: .; clone size: .; CDR3 protein: CASSRTEAYTEAFF; CDR3 DNA: TGTGCCAGCAGCCGGACGGAGGCCTACACTGAAGCTTTCTTT
J gene: TRBJ2-2; V gene: TRBV7-2; D gene: .; clone size: .; CDR3 protein: CASSSGGVTGELFF; CDR3 DNA: TGTGCCAGCAGCTCTGGCGGGGTCACCGGGGAGCTGTTTTTT
J gene: TRBJ1-1; V gene: TRBV6-1; D gene: TRBD1; clone size: once; CDR3 protein: CASSEGRGRGGGTEAFF; CDR3 DNA: TGTGCCAGCAGTGAGGGCAGGGGGCGGGGAGGTGGCACTGAAGCTTTCTTT
J gene: TRBJ1-1; V gene: TRBV13; D gene: TRBD1; clone size: .; CDR3 protein: CASSFLPGQGGNTEAFF; CDR3 DNA: TGTGCCAGCAGCTTCCTCCCGGGACAGGGGGGGAACACTGAAGCTTTCTTT
J gene: TRBJ1-5; V gene: TRBV7-9; D gene: .; clone size: .; CDR3 protein: CASSQERGDQPQHF; CDR3 DNA: TGTGCCAGCAGCCAAGAGAGGGGGGACCAGCCCCAGCATTTT
J gene: TRBJ1-6; V gene: TRBV29-1; D gene: TRBD1; clone size: .; CDR3 protein: CSANRDSNSPLHF; CDR3 DNA: TGCAGCGCTAACCGGGACAGTAATTCACCCCTCCACTTT
J gene: TRBJ2-2; V gene: TRBV7-9; D gene: TRBD2; clone size: .; CDR3 protein: CASSSGSGMTGELFF; CDR3 DNA: TGTGCCAGCAGTTCGGGGAGCGGGATGACCGGGGAGCTGTTTTTT
J gene: TRBJ2-1; V gene: TRBV4-3; D gene: .; clone size: .; CDR3 protein: CASSQEMGGDYNEQFF; CDR3 DNA: TGCGCCAGCAGCCAAGAGATGGGCGGGGACTACAATGAGCAGTTCTTC
J gene: TRBJ1-4; V gene: TRBV7-2; D gene: .; clone size: once; CDR3 protein: CASSWFRDEKLFF; CDR3 DNA: TGTGCCAGCAGCTGGTTCCGTGATGAAAAACTGTTTTTT
J gene: TRBJ2-7; V gene: TRBV18; D gene: TRBD2; clone size: .; CDR3 protein: CASSPTLGGEQYF; CDR3 DNA: TGTGCCAGCTCACCAACCCTCGGGGGGGAGCAGTACTTC
J gene: TRBJ2-1; V gene: TRBV5-1; D gene: TRBD1; clone size: .; CDR3 protein: CASSGSGTGIYNEQFF; CDR3 DNA: TGCGCCAGCAGCGGGTCCGGGACAGGGATTTACAATGAGCAGTTCTTC
J gene: TRBJ1-1; V gene: TRBV9; D gene: .; clone size: .; CDR3 protein: CASSSGGGLNTEAFF; CDR3 DNA: TGTGCCAGCAGCTCCGGGGGAGGGTTGAACACTGAAGCTTTCTTT
J gene: TRBJ2-7; V gene: TRBV4-3; D gene: .; clone size: .; CDR3 protein: CASSQDIGWGMGEQYF; CDR3 DNA: TGCGCCAGCAGCCAAGATATAGGGTGGGGGATGGGCGAGCAGTACTTC
J gene: TRBJ2-7; V gene: TRBV11-2; D gene: .; clone size: .; CDR3 protein: CASSLGVEQYF; CDR3 DNA: TGTGCCAGCAGCTTGGGTGTCGAGCAGTACTTC
J gene: TRBJ2-7; V gene: TRBV23-1; D gene: .; clone size: once; CDR3 protein: CASSQSPQSNRVGYEQYF; CDR3 DNA: TGCGCCAGCAGTCAATCCCCCCAATCGAACAGGGTGGGCTACGAGCAGTACTTC
J gene: TRBJ1-1; V gene: TRBV7-8; D gene: TRBD1; clone size: .; CDR3 protein: CASSSGGSNTEAFF; CDR3 DNA: TGTGCCAGCAGCTCAGGGGGCTCGAACACTGAAGCTTTCTTT
J gene: TRBJ1-1; V gene: TRBV12-5; D gene: .; clone size: .; CDR3 protein: CASGLGGAWTEAFF; CDR3 DNA: TGTGCTAGTGGTTTGGGGGGGGCTTGGACTGAAGCTTTCTTT
J gene: TRBJ2-5; V gene: TRBV5-4; D gene: TRBD1; clone size: .; CDR3 protein: CASSRTGMGETQYF; CDR3 DNA: TGTGCCAGCAGCAGGACAGGGATGGGAGAGACCCAGTACTTC
J gene: TRBJ2-7; V gene: TRBV5-1; D gene: .; clone size: .; CDR3 protein: CASSWVGYEQYF; CDR3 DNA: TGCGCCAGCAGCTGGGTAGGGTACGAGCAGTACTTC
J gene: TRBJ1-5; V gene: TRBV2; D gene: .; clone size: .; CDR3 protein: CASSDTRGSNQPQHF; CDR3 DNA: TGTGCCAGCAGTGATACCAGGGGTAGCAATCAGCCCCAGCATTTT
J gene: TRBJ2-7; V gene: TRBV5-6; D gene: .; clone size: once; CDR3 protein: CASSLVTGSYEQYF; CDR3 DNA: TGTGCCAGCAGCCTTGTTACAGGATCCTACGAGCAGTACTTC
J gene: TRBJ2-7; V gene: TRBV6-5; D gene: .; clone size: .; CDR3 protein: CASSAGGVSYEQYF; CDR3 DNA: TGTGCCAGCTCGGCCGGCGGGGTTAGCTACGAGCAGTACTTC
J gene: TRBJ1-1; V gene: TRBV27; D gene: .; clone size: .; CDR3 protein: CASSLFKGGTEAFF; CDR3 DNA: TGTGCCAGCAGTTTATTTAAGGGTGGAACTGAAGCTTTCTTT
J gene: TRBJ1-2; V gene: TRBV7-2; D gene: .; clone size: .; CDR3 protein: CASSLGSLAYGYTF; CDR3 DNA: TGTGCCAGCAGCTTAGGGTCATTAGCCTATGGCTACACCTTC
J gene: TRBJ2-6; V gene: TRBV9; D gene: .; clone size: once; CDR3 protein: CASSVMEEAPSTF; CDR3 DNA: TGTGCCAGCAGCGTAATGGAGGAGGCCCCGAGTACTTTC
J gene: TRBJ2-2; V gene: TRBV28; D gene: TRBD2; clone size: .; CDR3 protein: CASSLRGGYTGELFF; CDR3 DNA: TGTGCCAGCAGTCTCCGGGGGGGGTACACCGGGGAGCTGTTTTTT
J gene: TRBJ2-2; V gene: TRBV5-6; D gene: .; clone size: .; CDR3 protein: CASSFWGARVTGELFF; CDR3 DNA: TGTGCCAGCAGCTTTTGGGGGGCGCGTGTCACCGGGGAGCTGTTTTTT
J gene: TRBJ2-3; V gene: TRBV11-3; D gene: .; clone size: .; CDR3 protein: CASSPGVTDTQYF; CDR3 DNA: TGTGCCAGCAGCCCCGGGGTCACAGATACGCAGTATTTT
J gene: TRBJ1-2; V gene: TRBV7-2; D gene: .; clone size: .; CDR3 protein: CASSQDTGNFYGYTF; CDR3 DNA: TGTGCCAGCAGCCAGGACACAGGGAACTTCTATGGCTACACCTTC
J gene: TRBJ2-7; V gene: TRBV9; D gene: .; clone size: .; CDR3 protein: CASSVRGVGEQYF; CDR3 DNA: TGTGCCAGCAGCGTGCGGGGTGTGGGTGAGCAGTACTTC
J gene: TRBJ2-7; V gene: TRBV7-9; D gene: .; clone size: .; CDR3 protein: CASSPRTTSYEQYF; CDR3 DNA: TGTGCCAGCAGCCCACGGACTACCTCCTACGAGCAGTACTTC
J gene: TRBJ2-1; V gene: TRBV7-9; D gene: TRBD2; clone size: once; CDR3 protein: CASTRELAGVDEQFF; CDR3 DNA: TGTGCCAGCACCCGGGAGCTAGCGGGGGTTGACGAGCAGTTCTTC
J gene: TRBJ1-6; V gene: TRBV2; D gene: .; clone size: .; CDR3 protein: CASSEIQGGTVPLHF; CDR3 DNA: TGTGCCAGCAGTGAAATTCAGGGAGGTACAGTCCCCCTCCACTTT
J gene: TRBJ1-5; V gene: TRBV19; D gene: .; clone size: .; CDR3 protein: CASSTGRNQPQHF; CDR3 DNA: TGTGCCAGTAGCACAGGGCGCAATCAGCCCCAGCATTTT
J gene: TRBJ2-2; V gene: TRBV7-2; D gene: .; clone size: .; CDR3 protein: CASSLLMPELFF; CDR3 DNA: TGTGCCAGCAGCTTACTCATGCCGGAGCTGTTTTTT
J gene: TRBJ1-6; V gene: TRBV5-6; D gene: .; clone size: .; CDR3 protein: CASSLGGVWNSPLHF; CDR3 DNA: TGTGCCAGCAGCTTGGGGGGCGTTTGGAATTCACCCCTCCACTTT
J gene: TRBJ2-7; V gene: TRBV5-4; D gene: TRBD2; clone size: .; CDR3 protein: CASSLSTGLAGEQYF; CDR3 DNA: TGTGCCAGCAGCTTGTCGACGGGACTAGCCGGCGAGCAGTACTTC
J gene: TRBJ2-1; V gene: TRBV9; D gene: TRBD2; clone size: .; CDR3 protein: CASSPGGASGVYNEQFF; CDR3 DNA: TGTGCCAGCAGCCCAGGAGGGGCTAGCGGGGTTTACAATGAGCAGTTCTTC
J gene: TRBJ2-6; V gene: TRBV4-1; D gene: .; clone size: .; CDR3 protein: CASSPTVGGTGANVLTF; CDR3 DNA: TGCGCCAGCAGCCCCACAGTCGGGGGAACTGGGGCCAACGTCCTGACTTTC
J gene: TRBJ1-2; V gene: TRBV18; D gene: .; clone size: .; CDR3 protein: CASSPDSVLQGVYGYTF; CDR3 DNA: TGTGCCAGCTCACCTGACTCCGTTCTCCAGGGTGTCTATGGCTACACCTTC
J gene: TRBJ2-2; V gene: TRBV5-4; D gene: TRBD1; clone size: .; CDR3 protein: CASSTDRARDTGELFF; CDR3 DNA: TGTGCCAGCAGCACCGACAGGGCGCGGGACACCGGGGAGCTGTTTTTT
J gene: TRBJ1-4; V gene: TRBV7-3; D gene: TRBD1; clone size: .; CDR3 protein: CASSRDRGEKLFF; CDR3 DNA: TGTGCCAGCAGCCGGGACAGGGGGGAAAAACTGTTTTTT
J gene: TRBJ2-7; V gene: TRBV18; D gene: TRBD1; clone size: .; CDR3 protein: CASSKRTGGLEEQYF; CDR3 DNA: TGTGCCAGCTCAAAAAGGACAGGGGGTCTAGAAGAGCAGTACTTC
J gene: TRBJ1-2; V gene: TRBV15; D gene: .; clone size: once; CDR3 protein: CATSTSRTVYGYTF; CDR3 DNA: TGTGCCACCAGCACTTCAAGGACAGTTTATGGCTACACCTTC
J gene: TRBJ1-4; V gene: TRBV5-1; D gene: TRBD1; clone size: .; CDR3 protein: CASSLAQGGDNEKLFF; CDR3 DNA: TGCGCCAGCAGCTTGGCCCAGGGGGGTGATAATGAAAAACTGTTTTTT
J gene: TRBJ1-5; V gene: TRBV10-2; D gene: .; clone size: .; CDR3 protein: CASSEGALFNQPQHF; CDR3 DNA: TGCGCCAGCAGTGAAGGGGCCCTGTTTAATCAGCCCCAGCATTTT
J gene: TRBJ2-7; V gene: TRBV7-8; D gene: .; clone size: .; CDR3 protein: CASSLGGSSEQYF; CDR3 DNA: TGTGCCAGCAGCTTAGGAGGGAGTAGCGAGCAGTACTTC
J gene: TRBJ2-7; V gene: TRBV7-3; D gene: .; clone size: .; CDR3 protein: CASSLMAGPYEQYF; CDR3 DNA: TGTGCCAGCAGCTTAATGGCCGGACCCTACGAGCAGTACTTC
J gene: TRBJ2-3; V gene: TRBV6-6; D gene: .; clone size: .; CDR3 protein: CASSRTDTQYF; CDR3 DNA: TGTGCCAGCAGTCGTACAGATACGCAGTATTTT